Each of the 30 T cell receptor beta chains below was sequenced from the same sample in a study of shared clonotypes between healthy human individuals. Sequenced by immunoSEQ multiplex PCR; TCRdb stores in-frame clones only, minus some. The sample holds roughly 2,000,000 clones, just under 95% seen once. Positive CCR7 selection of CD45RO-negative cells yielded the naive CD8 cells, and terminally differentiated effector memory CD45RA+ cells were excluded. What was sequenced was naive CD8+ T cells sorted from blood. The receptors were sampled from a man between 18 and 35 years old in good health.

This clone was seen just once. The same CDR3 also results from other DNA sequences found in this sample. The chain couples TRBV9 to TRBJ1-1; D is possibly TRBD1 (5 bases). Trimming took off 4 bases at V and 4 bases at J, with 11 bases between the two ends. CDR3 length: 13 residues. Germline loops: CDR1 SGDLS, CDR2 YYNGEE. The CDR3 region has the DNA TGTGCCAGCAGCATCGGGGGGGGCACTGAAGCTTTCTTT. Translated: CASSIGGGTEAFF.

The genes are TRBV7-9 and TRBJ1-1; possible D gene TRBD1, 5 bases. Germline V lookup: CDR1 SEHNR, CDR2 FQNEAQ (reference sequence). The CDR3 length is 15 residues. V lost 1 base, J lost 2 bases, and 11 bases lay in between. CDR3 coding DNA: TGTGCCAGCAGCTTAGGGTGGGGGGAAAACACTGAAGCTTTCTTT. This codes for CASSLGWGENTEAFF. Drawing the rest from reference TRBV7-9 and TRBJ1-1, the complete variable domain is DTGVSQNPRHKITKRGQNVTFRCDPISEHNRLYWYRQTLGQGPEFLTYFQNEAQLEKSRLLSDRFSAERPKGSFSTLEIQRTEQGDSAMYLCASSLGWGENTEAFFGQGTRLTVV.

The chain employs TRBV7-6 and TRBJ1-1; D remains ambiguous. Germline CDR1 and CDR2: SGHVS and FNYEAQ. The V end lost 4 bases, the J end lost 0 bases, and 12 bases lay between the germline ends. The CDR3 length is 15 residues. The CDR3 here is CASSSRLGMNTEAFF. The DNA for the CDR3 is TGTGCCAGCAGCTCCCGACTGGGAATGAACACTGAAGCTTTCTTT.

CDR3 loop: CASSDWSGPEQYF. The CDR3 DNA is TGCGCCAGCAGTGATTGGTCAGGGCCCGAGCAGTACTTC. The genes are TRBV10-1 and TRBJ2-7, with D maybe TRBD1 (5 bases). Deletions cut 3 bases from V and 6 bases from J, with 12 bases between. CDR1 is WNHNN, CDR2 SYGVQD, per germline (reference sequence). CDR3 length equals 13 residues.

J is TRBJ1-4 and V is TRBV6-5; D perhaps matches TRBD1 (5 bases). The CDR3 spans 14 residues. Germline V gives CDR1 MNHEY, CDR2 SVGAGI. V lost 4 bases and J lost 6, with 12 bases in between. The chain's CDR3 is CASSWTFGDEKLFF. The CDR3 DNA reads as TGTGCCAGCAGTTGGACATTCGGCGATGAAAAACTGTTTTTT.

V is TRBV30 and J is TRBJ2-7; weak D call: TRBD1 (6 bases). The CDR3 runs 18 residues. V was pared by 0 bases and J by 5 bases, with 26 bases between. Germline V gene lookup returns CDR1 GTSNPN and CDR2 SVGIG (reference sequence). The CDR3, as DNA: TGTGCCTGGAGTGTAGGGCAGGGGCGAAAGGGGTTTCGGGACGAGCAGTACTTC. It yields the protein CAWSVGQGRKGFRDEQYF.

The chain is built from TRBV6-1 and TRBJ1-1; 8 positions agree with TRBD1. This CDR3 is built from 15 residues. Germline V lookup: CDR1 MNHNS, CDR2 SASEGT. Unmatched junction bases numbered 3, after V lost 3 bases and J lost 0 bases. The CDR3 DNA reads TGTGCCAGCAGTGATTACAGGGGGGTGAACACTGAAGCTTTCTTT. Its protein is CASSDYRGVNTEAFF.

This rearrangement joins TRBV13 to TRBJ1-4; D is possibly TRBD1 (5 bases). Between the trimmed V and J ends, which lost 1 base and 7 bases, there was a span of 7 bases. The CDR3 extends over 13 amino acids. Per germline, CDR1 PRHDT and CDR2 FYEKMQ (reference sequence). The CDR3 region is CASSLAGIEKLFF. CDR3 nucleotides: TGTGCCAGCAGCTTAGCAGGGATTGAAAAACTGTTTTTT.

The chain couples TRBV11-2 to TRBJ1-2; TRBD1 is a possible D gene (5 bases). The CDR3 has 15 amino acids. V lost 2 bases to trimming and J lost 4 bases, with 14 bases between them. Germline V lookup: CDR1 SGHAT, CDR2 FQNNGV. CDR3 amino acids: CASSLRPGPIYGYTF. The CDR3 DNA reads TGTGCCAGCAGCTTACGGCCAGGGCCGATCTATGGCTACACCTTC.

The V and J genes are TRBV10-3 and TRBJ1-2; possible D gene TRBD1, 5 bases. The CDR3 extends over 16 amino acids. V lost 0 bases, J lost 5 bases, and 16 bases lay in between. Germline V gene data show CDR1 as ENHRY and CDR2 as SYGVKD. The CDR3 is CAISESMAGRIYGYTF. The CDR3 region has the DNA TGTGCCATCAGTGAGTCGATGGCAGGGCGAATATATGGCTACACCTTC.

The chain employs TRBV19 and TRBJ1-6; D might be TRBD1 (6 bases). The CDR3 runs 17 residues. Trimming removed 2 bases from V and 6 bases from J, with 17 bases in between. Germline CDR1 reads LNHDA; CDR2 reads SQIVND (reference sequence). For the CDR3, the DNA is TGTGCCAGTAGTATATTCTTGGGGGGCGAAACTAATTCACCCCTCCACTTT. Residues: CASSIFLGGETNSPLHF.

This chain uses TRBV5-1 with TRBJ1-1, with 9 bases lining up with TRBD1. The CDR3 loop spans 12 amino acids. J lost 11 bases, V lost 5 bases, and 7 bases had no gene match. Germline CDR1 SGHRS, CDR2 YFSETQ. The DNA for the CDR3 is TGCGCCAGCAGACCGGGACAGGGTGTCGCTTTCTTT. This gives the protein CASRPGQGVAFF.

Comment on this clone: This specimen includes other DNA sequences encoding the same CDR3. The V gene is TRBV9, the J gene TRBJ2-7; 8 positions agree with TRBD1. Germline CDR1 and CDR2: SGDLS and YYNGEE. V lost 7 bases and J lost 5; bases outside the gene matches: 5. The CDR3 sequence is 12 residues long. Written as DNA, the CDR3 is TGTGCCAGCTCCCCAGGGGGCCACGAGCAGTACTTC. Translation: CASSPGGHEQYF.

In the case of this clone: At the DNA level, this CDR3 is encoded by other sequences in the same sample as well. The CDR3 DNA reads as TGTGCCAGCAGTTTAGGGGTAGGGGAGACCCAGTACTTC. Translated, it gives CASSLGVGETQYF. This sequence joins TRBV27 and TRBJ2-5; no reliable D call. Germline loops: CDR1 MNHEY, CDR2 SMNVEV (reference sequence). This CDR3 comprises 13 residues. V was cut by 2 bases and J by 5 bases, with 9 bases left in between.

The chain joins TRBV21-1 to TRBJ1-6. TRBV21-1 is tagged as a pseudogene. There are 13 residues in the CDR3. The CDR3 loop is CASSKVGVSPLHF. CDR3 DNA sequence: TGTGCCAGCAGCAAAGTTGGGGTATCGCCCCTCCACTTT.

The chain carries TRBV27 and TRBJ1-1; 8 positions match TRBD1. The CDR3 sequence is 14 residues long. From germline, CDR1 is MNHEY and CDR2 SMNVEV (reference sequence). Germline trimming cut 8 bases from V and 7 bases from J; bases unmatched to any gene: 12. The CDR3 reads CASAFQGAEDEAFF. In DNA form, the CDR3 reads TGTGCCAGCGCCTTTCAGGGGGCTGAAGATGAAGCTTTCTTT.

J is TRBJ2-7 and V is TRBV27, with D perhaps given as TRBD1 or TRBD2 (5 bases each). V was trimmed by 3 bases and J by 5 bases, leaving 17 bases between them. The CDR3 length is 15 residues. In germline, CDR1 is MNHEY, CDR2 SMNVEV (reference sequence). The chain's CDR3 is CASSLGTGPQDEQYF. In DNA, the CDR3 is TGTGCCAGCAGTTTGGGGACGGGGCCCCAAGACGAGCAGTACTTC.

The chain combines TRBV27 with TRBJ1-1; TRBD1 might be the D (6 bases). CDR1 and CDR2 (germline): MNHEY, SMNVEV (reference sequence). The CDR3 length is 13 residues. With 7 bases removed from V and 4 bases from J, the gap between germline ends came to 13 bases. CDR3 region: CASTFQGSTEAFF. In DNA, the CDR3 is TGTGCCAGCACCTTTCAGGGGAGCACTGAAGCTTTCTTT.

This chain uses TRBV19 with TRBJ2-3; 8 bases line up with TRBD1. Germline V gene data show CDR1 as LNHDA and CDR2 as SQIVND (reference sequence). V lost 9 bases, J lost 0 bases, and 2 bases stayed unmatched. There are 13 residues in the CDR3. The CDR3 bases are TGTGCCAGCAGGGACAGGAGCACAGATACGCAGTATTTT. This encodes CASRDRSTDTQYF. Full variable domain (remainder filled in from reference TRBV19 and TRBJ2-3): DGGITQSPKYLFRKEGQNVTLSCEQNLNHDAMYWYRQDPGQGLRLIYYSQIVNDFQKGDIAEGYSVSREKKESFPLTVTSAQKNPTAFYLCASRDRSTDTQYFGPGTRLTVL.

The V gene is TRBV9, the J gene TRBJ2-1; 8 nucleotides line up with TRBD2. Germline loops: CDR1 SGDLS, CDR2 YYNGEE. V lost 4 bases to trimming and J lost 7 bases; unmatched junction nucleotides: 7. The CDR3 contains 14 residues. This chain's CDR3 is CASSPGTSWNEQFF. DNA for the CDR3: TGTGCCAGCAGCCCCGGGACTAGTTGGAATGAGCAGTTCTTC.

The rearrangement joins TRBV28 to TRBJ2-1; D might be TRBD1 (6 bases). The CDR3 spans 15 residues. The ends were cut back, 7 bases at V and 2 bases at J, with 15 bases in the middle. CDR1 is MDHEN and CDR2 is SYDVKM in the germline V gene. CDR3 DNA sequence: TGTGCCAGCACCTCGCCCAGGGGAACCTACAATGAGCAGTTCTTC. Translation gives CASTSPRGTYNEQFF.

In the case of this clone: Other DNA sequences in the same sample also yield this CDR3. V is TRBV5-6 and J is TRBJ2-7, with D possibly matching TRBD1 (5 bases). Trimming pared 1 base from V and 7 bases from J, leaving 9 bases between. Germline assignment: CDR1 SGHDT and CDR2 YYEEEE. The CDR3 runs 12 residues. The CDR3 sequence is CASSLLGREQYF. The CDR3 DNA sequence: TGTGCCAGCAGCTTGCTGGGGCGGGAGCAGTACTTC.

The chain couples TRBV27 to TRBJ1-1; D ambiguous. This CDR3 spans 12 amino acids. Germline CDR1 MNHEY, CDR2 SMNVEV (reference sequence). V was trimmed by 4 bases and J by 1 base, leaving 4 bases between them. In nucleotides, the CDR3 is TGTGCCAGCAGTTCGCAGAACACTGAAGCTTTCTTT. This translates into CASSSQNTEAFF.

The table lists this clone with a count of one. V is TRBV6-5 and J is TRBJ1-5, with 8 bases that match TRBD1. The CDR3 extends over 14 amino acids. Germline CDR1 and CDR2: MNHEY and SVGAGI. J gave up 5 bases and V 5 bases, and 5 bases lay outside the gene matches. In DNA form, the CDR3 reads TGTGCCAGCAGTGGTGGGACAGGAGATCAGCCCCAGCATTTT. It specifies CASSGGTGDQPQHF.

As for this clone: Other DNA variants within this sample encode the same CDR3. This chain joins TRBV5-6 and TRBJ2-3; 12 nucleotides align to TRBD2. In germline, CDR1 is SGHDT, CDR2 YYEEEE. This CDR3 comprises 16 residues. J lost 0 bases, V lost 3 bases, and 2 bases had no gene match. CDR3 DNA: TGTGCCAGCAGCTCCGGACTAGCGGGGAGCACAGATACGCAGTATTTT. As protein: CASSSGLAGSTDTQYF.

The rearrangement uses TRBV2 and TRBJ2-1, with 9 bases matching TRBD2. Looked up from germline, CDR1 is SNHLY and CDR2 is FYNNEI. The CDR3 extends over 17 amino acids. The junction had 8 bases not matched to a gene; V was cut back by 3 bases and J by 2 bases. DNA of the CDR3: TGTGCCAGCAGTGATAATGTAGCTAGCGGGGCCTACAATGAGCAGTTCTTC. As protein: CASSDNVASGAYNEQFF.

In DNA, the CDR3 is TGTGCCAGCAGCCCCAGCCGGGACACTCAGTCCTACGAGCAGTACTTC. Amino acid sequence: CASSPSRDTQSYEQYF. This sequence joins TRBV28 and TRBJ2-7, with D perhaps matching TRBD1 (6 bases). The germline CDR1 and CDR2 sequences are MDHEN and SYDVKM. The CDR3 extends over 16 amino acids. The V end was cut by 6 bases, the J end by 1 base, with 19 bases between.

The chain couples TRBV2 to TRBJ2-7; 8 positions match TRBD2. Germline V gene data show CDR1 as SNHLY and CDR2 as FYNNEI. The ends lost 10 bases at V and 0 bases at J; junction bases unmatched: 5. This CDR3 spans 13 amino acids. Here the CDR3 reads CATAGVSSYEQYF. The CDR3 DNA reads TGTGCCACAGCGGGGGTGTCCTCCTACGAGCAGTACTTC.

This clone was recorded only once. The genes are TRBV7-9 and TRBJ1-2, with TRBD1 identical over 8 bases. The CDR3 has 16 amino acids. The J segment lost 4 bases and the V segment lost 5 bases, leaving 12 bases of the junction unmatched. Germline V gene data show CDR1 as SEHNR and CDR2 as FQNEAQ (reference sequence). The CDR3 is CASSKVGQDVFYGYTF. CDR3 sequence (DNA): TGTGCCAGCAGCAAAGTGGGACAGGATGTATTCTATGGCTACACCTTC.

V and J are TRBV19 and TRBJ1-5; no firm D call. Trimming removed 10 bases from V and 0 bases from J, with 13 bases in between. Germline V gene data show CDR1 as LNHDA and CDR2 as SQIVND (reference sequence). The length of the CDR3 is 14 residues. CDR3 sequence (DNA): TGTGCCACCGAAGGGCTTTATAGCAATCAGCCCCAGCATTTT. Residues: CATEGLYSNQPQHF.